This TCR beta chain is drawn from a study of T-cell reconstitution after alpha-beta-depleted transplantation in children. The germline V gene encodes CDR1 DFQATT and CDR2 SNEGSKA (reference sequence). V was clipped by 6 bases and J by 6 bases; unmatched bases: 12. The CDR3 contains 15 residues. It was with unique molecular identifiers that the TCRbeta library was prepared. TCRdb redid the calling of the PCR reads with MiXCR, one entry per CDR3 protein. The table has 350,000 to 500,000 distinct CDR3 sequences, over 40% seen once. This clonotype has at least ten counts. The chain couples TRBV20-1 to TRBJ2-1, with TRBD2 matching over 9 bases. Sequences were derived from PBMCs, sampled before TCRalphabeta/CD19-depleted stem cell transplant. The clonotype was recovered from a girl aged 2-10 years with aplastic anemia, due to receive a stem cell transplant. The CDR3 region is CSAQTSGGGVNEQFF. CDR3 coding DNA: TGCAGTGCGCAGACTAGCGGAGGTGGGGTCAATGAGCAGTTCTTC.